What follows is one T cell receptor beta chain and its context. Its matching antigen is unknown. The data were taken from a study of siplizumab effects on memory and regulatory T cells. General study findings and limits: Naive T cells looked more diverse than memory cells, and they looked like major contributors to the alloresponse. Siplizumab gave mappable alloreactive CD4+ clones an average Treg-derived fraction of around 70%, against around 30% in controls. An assignable naive or memory phenotype was lacking in roughly 80-97% of proliferating CD4+ or CD8+ clones.

CDR3 length: 11 amino acids. Germline V lookup: CDR1 SGHRS, CDR2 YFSETQ. The ends were cut back, 5 bases at V and 6 bases at J, with 9 bases in the middle. Some clones are missing from TCRdb's copy, which holds only in-frame ones; the method was immunoSEQ multiplex PCR. The sample has 90,000 to 120,000 clones; nearly 95% are singletons. This receptor was obtained from a human donor in good health. The sequencing sample was made of Tregs sorted from blood. The chain is built from TRBV5-1 and TRBJ2-7, with D uncertain. The CDR3 protein is CASREGVEQYF. The CDR3 nucleotides read TGCGCCAGCAGGGAAGGTGTCGAGCAGTACTTC.